The 10 T cell receptor beta chains below were found in one sample sequenced in a study of cytomegalovirus exposure and HLA in healthy donors. Using immunoSEQ multiplex PCR, the repertoire was profiled, and TCRdb retains in-frame clones only, with some absent. The repertoire has about 270,000 clones, approximately 86% of them found once; the top ten carry roughly 0.99%. Material for sequencing was PBMCs. Receptors were obtained from a young woman in good health and CMV-seronegative.

This chain uses TRBV2 with TRBJ2-2; 9 nucleotides line up with TRBD1. Germline lookup yields CDR1 SNHLY and CDR2 FYNNEI. The CDR3 runs to 15 residues. V trimming: 10 bases; J trimming: 5 bases; junction bases outside the gene matches: 11. The CDR3 spells CAISGDRVLTGELFF. CDR3 bases: TGTGCCATCTCCGGGGACAGGGTTTTAACCGGGGAGCTGTTTTTT.

The chain has TRBV6-4 and TRBJ2-7; D not certain. There are 17 residues in the CDR3. CDR1 and CDR2 from the germline V gene are MRHNA and SNTAGT. Trimming pared 3 bases from V and 3 bases from J, leaving 21 bases between. The CDR3 spells CASSELFPSPRYYEQYF. As DNA, the CDR3 is TGTGCCAGCAGTGAGCTTTTTCCTTCCCCGAGGTACTACGAGCAGTACTTC.

This clone was counted a single time. This sequence joins TRBV30 and TRBJ2-1; TRBD2 matches 7 bases. The junction had 6 bases not matched to a gene; V was cut back by 0 bases and J by 7 bases. Germline CDR1 reads GTSNPN; CDR2 reads SVGIG (reference sequence). This CDR3 has 14 amino acids. The CDR3 is CAWSVRREPNEQFF. CDR3 sequence (DNA): TGTGCCTGGAGTGTACGGCGGGAGCCGAATGAGCAGTTCTTC.

The chain carries TRBV6-5 and TRBJ1-5; 10 bases agree with TRBD1. With V trimmed by 6 bases and J by 6 bases, 8 bases remained unmatched. The CDR3 runs 15 residues. Germline V gene sequence: CDR1 MNHEY, CDR2 SVGAGI. The CDR3: CASRSDRGRGQPQHF. CDR3 DNA sequence: TGTGCCAGCAGGTCCGACAGGGGGCGCGGTCAGCCCCAGCATTTT.

The chain recombines TRBV30 with TRBJ1-6, with unresolved D. Trimming cost V 5 bases and J 8 bases, with 13 bases left between them. This CDR3 contains 13 residues. The V gene's germline CDR1 is GTSNPN and CDR2 SVGIG (reference sequence). CDR3 bases: TGTGCCTGGCGGCTTCAGGCCGATTCACCCCTCCACTTT. Its translation: CAWRLQADSPLHF.

V usage is TRBV6-4 and J usage is TRBJ2-3; no clear D gene. V dropped 6 bases and J dropped 2 bases, with 9 bases sitting between them. The CDR3 consists of 13 residues. The germline gives CDR1 MRHNA, CDR2 SNTAGT. The CDR3 nucleotides read TGTGCCAGCAGCTCAGGTGACACAGATACGCAGTATTTT. The encoded protein is CASSSGDTDTQYF.

The V call is TRBV4-3, the J call TRBJ2-7; 9 nucleotides agree with TRBD2. The CDR3 spans 17 residues. The trim removed 0 bases at V and 2 bases at J, leaving 8 bases unmatched. Per germline, CDR1 LGHNA and CDR2 YSLEER. CDR3 protein: CASSQDPASGAPYEQYF. CDR3 DNA: TGCGCCAGCAGCCAAGATCCTGCTAGCGGGGCCCCCTACGAGCAGTACTTC.

The chain uses TRBV7-2 and TRBJ2-1; possible D gene TRBD2, 6 bases. Per the germline V gene, CDR1 is SGHTA and CDR2 is FQGNSA. This CDR3 is 14 amino acids long. V lost 5 bases and J lost 6, with 14 bases in between. CDR3 DNA: TGTGCCAGCAGCGGTCCTCTGCGGGGCAATGAGCAGTTCTTC. Encoded protein: CASSGPLRGNEQFF.

The chain carries TRBV9 and TRBJ2-7; D gene unclear. The V end was cut by 0 bases, the J end by 1 base, with 8 bases between. The CDR3 has 14 amino acids. Looked up from germline, CDR1 is SGDLS and CDR2 is YYNGEE. The CDR3 here is CASSVDSRSYEQYF. The CDR3 DNA reads TGTGCCAGCAGCGTAGATTCTCGGTCCTACGAGCAGTACTTC.

This chain uses TRBV29-1 with TRBJ2-1; no clear D gene. Deletions cut 3 bases from V and 6 bases from J, with 6 bases between. There are 11 residues in the CDR3. The germline V gene encodes CDR1 SQVTM and CDR2 ANQGSEA. CDR3 DNA sequence: TGCAGCGTTGACTTCGGCAATGAGCAGTTCTTC. Its protein is CSVDFGNEQFF.